This is a list of T cell receptor beta chains from one sample in a study of response to subunit inactivated influenza vaccine. Each CDR3 protein is one row after TCRdb ran MiXCR on the RT-PCR reads. There are about 570,000 distinct CDR3 sequences in the sample; about 11% occur only once, and approximately 11% lies in the top ten. These data are also associated with another study on T cells expressing NK-cell markers.

The source was PBMCs from blood, collected on the day of vaccination. These receptors came from a man aged 50 to 60 who received an inactivated influenza vaccine. Each CDR3 is given with its conserved first and last residue. The D gene is left open where the match is weak. Clone size appears in some rows only: once, few, many, or a class for an expanded clone.

d_call | j_call | v_call | clone_size | cdr3_nt | cdr3_aa
TRBD2 | TRBJ2-5 | TRBV7-9 | few | TGTGCCAGCAGCTTAGACCCGGGACTAGCGGGGGAAGAGACCCAGTACTTC | CASSLDPGLAGEETQYF
TRBD2 | TRBJ2-1 | TRBV12-3/TRBV12-4 | . | TGTGCCAGCAGTTTCCAGCGGGGGGGCCGGAATGAGCAGTTCTTC | CASSFQRGGRNEQFF
. | TRBJ2-1 | TRBV5-1 | few | TGCGCCAGCAGCCCGCCGGGGCACCCGGGGAATGAGCAGTTCTTC | CASSPPGHPGNEQFF
. | TRBJ2-1 | TRBV5-1 | few | TGCGCCAGCAGCTTGGCCGAGGTCGATGAGCAGTTCTTC | CASSLAEVDEQFF
. | TRBJ2-3 | TRBV7-8 | many | TGTGCCAGCAGCTTAGATTGGCGGAGCACAGATACGCAGTATTTT | CASSLDWRSTDTQYF
. | TRBJ2-1 | TRBV7-9 | . | TGTGCCACCTACAGGGAAGGGGACCGGGAGCAGTTCTTC | CATYREGDREQFF
. | TRBJ1-2 | TRBV7-9 | few | TGTGCCAGCAGCCCCCCCGGGTCCTATGGCTACACCTTC | CASSPPGSYGYTF
. | TRBJ2-7 | TRBV20-1 | few | TGCAGTGCTAGACCCAACCTCTCCTACGAGCAGTACTTC | CSARPNLSYEQYF
TRBD2 | TRBJ2-1 | TRBV10-3 | . | TGTGCCATCAGGGTAGGACTAGCGGAATACAATGAGCAGTTCTTC | CAIRVGLAEYNEQFF
TRBD2 | TRBJ2-4 | TRBV28 | . | TGTGCCAGCAGGTCTAGCGGGGGGTATATTCAGTACTTC | CASRSSGGYIQYF
TRBD2 | TRBJ2-2 | TRBV7-9 | . | TGTGCCAGCAGCGCCGGACTAGCGGCGAGGACCGGGGAGCTGTTTTTT | CASSAGLAARTGELFF
TRBD2 | TRBJ2-1 | TRBV7-6 | . | TGTGCCAGCAGCCAGCTAGCGGGGGGGAACAGTAATGAGCAGTTCTTC | CASSQLAGGNSNEQFF
. | TRBJ1-6 | TRBV6-2/TRBV6-3 | . | TGTGCCAGCAAGGACCGGAGCTCCTATAATTCACCCCTCCACTTT | CASKDRSSYNSPLHF
. | TRBJ1-5 | TRBV15 | . | TGTGCCACCAGCAGAGAATGGGAGGCGGGCGCTCAAAATCAGCCCCAGCATTTT | CATSREWEAGAQNQPQHF
. | TRBJ2-7 | TRBV20-1 | . | TGCAGTGCTTACACTCGCCAGGGGCAACAGATATACGAGCAGTACTTC | CSAYTRQGQQIYEQYF
TRBD2 | TRBJ2-5 | TRBV5-1 | few | TGCGCCAGCAGCTTGTACCCTAGCGGGGGGGTCCCACAAGAGACCCAGTACTTC | CASSLYPSGGVPQETQYF
. | TRBJ2-1 | TRBV20-1 | many | TGCAGTGCCGAGGAAATAGCGGGGGGACAGGGGAATGAGCAGTTCTTC | CSAEEIAGGQGNEQFF
TRBD2 | TRBJ2-1 | TRBV6-1 | . | TGTGCCAGCAGTGAAGGGCTAGCGGGAGTCCCGTCCTACAATGAGCAGTTCTTC | CASSEGLAGVPSYNEQFF